This passage covers 5 T cell receptor beta chains from one sample sequenced in a study of regulatory T cells in long-lasting Graves disease. Time point indicated: persistent/refractory GD, antithyroid drugs over 5 years with positive TRAb. There was RNA extracted from PBMCs, and the TCR library was made from it. Construction of TCR beta libraries relied on iRepertoire HTBI primers and on Arm-PCR targeting CDR3 regions. Via MiXCR, TCRdb re-called the multiplex PCR reads, giving one row per CDR3 protein. The sample has about half a million distinct CDR3 sequences; 22% are singletons. The source material was peripheral blood mononuclear cells (PBMCs), sampled when the disease was refractory, from a patient treated with antithyroid drugs. Receptors originate from a female donor with Graves disease.

CDR3 coding DNA: TGTGCCTGGAGTAGCGGTTCTCCCTACGAGCAGTACTTC. Residues: CAWSSGSPYEQYF. The J gene is TRBJ2-7, the V gene TRBV30; a possible D gene is TRBD2 (5 bases). Germline values: CDR1 GTSNPN, CDR2 SVGIG (reference sequence). With 2 bases removed from V and 2 bases from J, the gap between germline ends came to 10 bases. The CDR3 has 13 amino acids.

This clonotype occurred many times. V usage is TRBV2 and J usage is TRBJ1-1; D is uncertain. Trimming stripped 4 bases from V and 1 base from J, with 10 bases between. The CDR3 length is 14 residues. Germline V gene data show CDR1 as SNHLY and CDR2 as FYNNEI. The CDR3 reads CASSVRTENTEAFF. The CDR3 DNA is TGTGCCAGCAGTGTGAGAACAGAGAACACTGAAGCTTTCTTT.

This clonotype was observed at least ten times. The chain links TRBV6-1 to TRBJ2-5, with 7 positions matching TRBD2. V was clipped by 6 bases and J by 5 bases; unmatched bases: 6. This CDR3 is 13 amino acids long. Germline lookup yields CDR1 MNHNS and CDR2 SASEGT. DNA of the CDR3: TGTGCCAGCAGGCCGACTAGCAGTGAGACCCAGTACTTC. Its translation: CASRPTSSETQYF.

This clonotype was found a few times. This rearrangement joins TRBV5-6 to TRBJ1-1; no reliable D call. Germline V CDR1 and CDR2: SGHDT, YYEEEE. Trimming removed 4 bases from V and 4 bases from J, with 11 bases in between. CDR3 length equals 13 residues. The CDR3, as DNA: TGTGCCAGCAGCCAGGCGCTCGCCACTGAAGCTTTCTTT. This gives the protein CASSQALATEAFF. Variable domain in full (rest from reference TRBV5-6 and TRBJ1-1): DAGVTQSPTHLIKTRGQQVTLRCSPKSGHDTVSWYQQALGQGPQFIFQYYEEEERQRGNFPDRFSGHQFPNYSSELNVNALLLGDSALYLCASSQALATEAFFGQGTRLTVV.

The table lists this clonotype with a few counts. The chain recombines TRBV7-2 with TRBJ2-2; 8 bases are shared with TRBD1. The ends lost 0 bases at V and 4 bases at J; junction bases unmatched: 10. From germline, CDR1 is SGHTA and CDR2 FQGNSA. This CDR3 is built from 18 residues. The CDR3 DNA reads TGTGCCAGCAGCTTAGCAACTACCGGGACAGGTACCACCGGGGAGCTGTTTTTT. This sequence encodes CASSLATTGTGTTGELFF.